One sample yielded the 26 T cell receptor beta chains listed below, sequenced in a study of cytomegalovirus exposure and HLA in healthy donors (dated by TCRdb to about 2017). Preparation of the library involved the immunoSEQ multiplex PCR assay. For the multiplex PCR, a mixture combining 60 forward primers for TCR Vbeta segments and 13 reverse primers for TCR Jbeta segments was used. TCRdb stores this immuneACCESS table with in-frame sequences only. Part of the clones is absent; in the studies checked, under half of the shortfall reflects unresolved V genes, and no reason is known for the rest. Counted in this sample were about 160,000 clones; approximately 70% of them appeared once. The ten largest account for 7% to 7.5% of the sample. Sequenced input: PBMCs. The receptors were sampled from a man between 40 and 49 years old in good health and CMV-seropositive.

The chain links TRBV5-4 to TRBJ2-1; 8 positions match TRBD2. The CDR3 totals 17 residues. Germline CDR1 and CDR2: SGHNT and YYREEE (reference sequence). With V trimmed by 4 bases and J by 4 bases, 13 bases remained unmatched. The CDR3 sequence is CASSPQAGTRQYNEQFF. As DNA, the CDR3 is TGTGCCAGCAGCCCCCAGGCCGGGACTAGACAATACAATGAGCAGTTCTTC.

The V call is TRBV7-6, the J call TRBJ2-7, with 8 bases that match TRBD1. Trimming cost V 4 bases and J 5 bases; bases outside gene matches: 10. The CDR3 extends over 15 amino acids. Germline V gene data show CDR1 as SGHVS and CDR2 as FNYEAQ. The CDR3 coding sequence is TGTGCCAGCAGCTCGACCACCGGGACAGGTCACGAGCAGTACTTC. Encoded protein: CASSSTTGTGHEQYF.

The chain joins TRBV5-4 to TRBJ1-1; TRBD1 agrees at 8 bases. V shed 2 bases, J shed 4 bases, and the junction held 7 bases outside the gene matches. The length of the CDR3 is 15 residues. CDR1 and CDR2 (germline): SGHNT, YYREEE (reference sequence). CDR3 DNA: TGTGCCAGCAGCTTTAAGGACAGGGTTGCCACTGAAGCTTTCTTT. As protein: CASSFKDRVATEAFF.

The chain employs TRBV16 and TRBJ1-1; 7 positions match TRBD1. The CDR3 extends over 14 amino acids. V lost 7 bases to trimming and J lost 1 base; unmatched junction nucleotides: 6. The germline gives CDR1 KGHSY, CDR2 FQNENV. Here the CDR3 DNA reads TGTGCCAGCAACCGGGGACAGCGGAACACTGAAGCTTTCTTT. Its translation is CASNRGQRNTEAFF. The full variable domain, in which reference TRBV16 and TRBJ1-1 provide the parts outside the CDR3, is GEEVAQTPKHLVRGEGQKAKLYCAPIKGHSYVFWYQQVLKNEFKFLISFQNENVFDETGMPKERFSAKCLPNSPCSLEIQATKLEDSAVYFCASNRGQRNTEAFFGQGTRLTVV.

V is TRBV5-6 and J is TRBJ1-2; a possible D gene is TRBD1 (6 bases). CDR3 length: 15 amino acids. From germline, CDR1 is SGHDT and CDR2 YYEEEE. The germline V and J ends were trimmed by 0 bases and 3 bases, with 12 bases remaining between them. CDR3 region: CASSLAARGHYGYTF. The CDR3 bases are TGTGCCAGCAGCTTGGCGGCCAGGGGACACTATGGCTACACCTTC. The entire variable domain, with the rest obtained from reference TRBV5-6 and TRBJ1-2, is as follows: DAGVTQSPTHLIKTRGQQVTLRCSPKSGHDTVSWYQQALGQGPQFIFQYYEEEERQRGNFPDRFSGHQFPNYSSELNVNALLLGDSALYLCASSLAARGHYGYTFGSGTRLTVV.

This clone was seen a single time. The chain uses TRBV25-1 and TRBJ1-3, with 7 nucleotides matching TRBD1. The CDR3 covers 13 residues. Germline V CDR1 and CDR2: MGHDK, SYGVNS. The J segment lost 7 bases and the V segment lost 6 bases, leaving 6 bases of the junction unmatched. Here the CDR3 reads CASSGTVGNTIYF. The CDR3 coding sequence is TGTGCCAGCAGCGGGACAGTTGGTAACACCATATATTTT.

The gene calls are TRBV5-1 and TRBJ2-1; 9 bases are shared with TRBD2. Germline V gene lookup returns CDR1 SGHRS and CDR2 YFSETQ. CDR3 size: 15 residues. V lost 0 bases, J lost 9 bases, and 7 bases stayed unmatched. The CDR3 nucleotides read TGCGCCAGCAGCTTGGAGAAACTAGCGGGCGCTGAGCAGTTCTTC. Translated: CASSLEKLAGAEQFF.

This clone has more than one count but fewer than ten. The gene calls are TRBV6-5 and TRBJ2-7; tentatively, D is TRBD2 (7 bases). The CDR3 runs 14 residues. In germline, CDR1 is MNHEY, CDR2 SVGAGI. V shed 6 bases and J shed 7 bases, with 19 bases lying between them. As DNA, the CDR3 is TGTGCCAGCAGACCCCGAGGGGGGGCGCCTGAGCAGTACTTC. Amino acids: CASRPRGGAPEQYF.

This clone has more than one count but fewer than ten. V is TRBV29-1 and J is TRBJ1-3; no clear D gene. The germline gives CDR1 SQVTM, CDR2 ANQGSEA. This CDR3 contains 12 residues. V gave up 4 bases and J gave up 4 bases, with 8 bases separating them. CDR3 residues: CSVGHAGNTIYF. CDR3 sequence (DNA): TGCAGCGTTGGGCACGCAGGAAACACCATATATTTT.

The chain recombines TRBV29-1 with TRBJ2-3; D is perhaps TRBD2 (6 bases). The CDR3 totals 14 residues. CDR1 and CDR2 from the germline V gene are SQVTM and ANQGSEA. Trimming removed 6 bases from V and 6 bases from J, with 19 bases in between. The CDR3 is CSVVRIARGDTQYF. CDR3 DNA sequence: TGCAGCGTAGTTCGCATTGCCCGGGGGGATACGCAGTATTTT.

This chain links TRBV2 with TRBJ2-3; 10 positions match TRBD2. CDR3 length: 15 residues. J was trimmed by 4 bases and V by 6 bases; bases with no gene match: 7. Germline CDR1 reads SNHLY; CDR2 reads FYNNEI. DNA of the CDR3: TGTGCCAGCAGGGGGGCTAGCGGGGGTGCAGATACGCAGTATTTT. Amino acids: CASRGASGGADTQYF.

This clone came up a few times. This chain connects TRBV4-2 to TRBJ2-5, with 9 bases matching TRBD2. This CDR3 has 15 residues. Germline V gene sequence: CDR1 LGHNA, CDR2 YNFKEQ. The V and J ends lost 0 bases and 1 base, in that order; junction bases with no gene match: 0. The CDR3, as DNA: TGTGCCAGCAGCCAAGAGCGGGGGGGCCAAGAGACCCAGTACTTC. This sequence encodes CASSQERGGQETQYF.

This chain uses TRBV7-2 with TRBJ1-1; D is perhaps TRBD1 (5 bases). Trimming removed 1 base at V and 0 bases at J, with 9 bases between. Germline CDR1 and CDR2: SGHTA and FQGNSA. The CDR3 has 15 amino acids. This chain's CDR3 is CASSLGPGMNTEAFF. CDR3 coding DNA: TGTGCCAGCAGCTTAGGCCCAGGGATGAACACTGAAGCTTTCTTT.

This sequence joins TRBV5-1 and TRBJ1-6; D unresolved. Trimming pared 0 bases from V and 7 bases from J, leaving 8 bases between. Germline V gene data show CDR1 as SGHRS and CDR2 as YFSETQ. CDR3 length: 14 amino acids. The CDR3 nucleotides read TGCGCCAGCAGCTTGGTCGGGAGCAATTCACCCCTCCACTTT. Its translation is CASSLVGSNSPLHF.

V is TRBV9 and J is TRBJ2-2; 7 nucleotides match TRBD1. The CDR3 runs 15 residues. Germline V gene data show CDR1 as SGDLS and CDR2 as YYNGEE. With V trimmed by 3 bases and J by 4 bases, 6 bases remained unmatched. This chain's CDR3 is CASSGQGVGTGELFF. The CDR3 DNA follows: TGTGCCAGCAGCGGTCAGGGGGTCGGCACCGGGGAGCTGTTTTTT.

This rearrangement joins TRBV7-3 to TRBJ1-1, with D possibly matching TRBD1 (5 bases). Germline V lookup: CDR1 SGHTA, CDR2 FQGTGA. This CDR3 contains 14 residues. V shed 5 bases and J shed 4 bases, with 14 bases lying between them. The CDR3 DNA reads TGTGCCAGCAGCCAAGGGGCGGGGTCCACTGAAGCTTTCTTT. The encoded protein is CASSQGAGSTEAFF.

The genes are TRBV16 and TRBJ2-3; TRBD1 aligns across 8 bases. CDR1 and CDR2 (germline): KGHSY, FQNENV. The CDR3 spans 15 residues. With 4 bases clipped from V and 1 base from J, the junction kept 4 bases outside the gene matches. The CDR3 coding sequence is TGTGCCAGCAGCCGCTCGGGACAGGGCACAGATACGCAGTATTTT. This codes for CASSRSGQGTDTQYF.

This clone turned up a few times. The chain couples TRBV4-1 to TRBJ2-7, with D perhaps matching TRBD1 (6 bases). CDR3 length equals 16 residues. V dropped 1 base and J dropped 2 bases, with 15 bases sitting between them. Per germline, CDR1 MGHRA and CDR2 YSYEKL. The CDR3 coding sequence is TGCGCCAGCAGCCAAGTCCTGCGGACAGTCCCCTACGAGCAGTACTTC. This translates into CASSQVLRTVPYEQYF.

The chain combines TRBV7-9 with TRBJ1-2, with 7 bases lining up with TRBD1. Germline lookup yields CDR1 SEHNR and CDR2 FQNEAQ (reference sequence). The junction had 7 bases not matched to a gene; V was cut back by 5 bases and J by 1 base. The CDR3 contains 15 residues. CDR3 amino acids: CASSPARDSNYGYTF. The CDR3 coding sequence is TGTGCCAGCAGCCCCGCCCGGGACAGTAACTATGGCTACACCTTC. Variable domain in full (rest from reference TRBV7-9 and TRBJ1-2): DTGVSQNPRHKITKRGQNVTFRCDPISEHNRLYWYRQTLGQGPEFLTYFQNEAQLEKSRLLSDRFSAERPKGSFSTLEIQRTEQGDSAMYLCASSPARDSNYGYTFGSGTRLTVV.

This clone was seen more than once but under ten times. CDR3 sequence (DNA): TGTGCCAGCAGCCCGGGGCCCGGGACTACCCCTCGCGAGCAGTACTTC. The encoded protein is CASSPGPGTTPREQYF. The chain joins TRBV7-2 to TRBJ2-7; 7 nucleotides line up with TRBD2. After removal of 5 bases from V and 6 bases from J, the junction contained 16 bases not matched to a gene. There are 16 residues in the CDR3. Per the germline V gene, CDR1 is SGHTA and CDR2 is FQGNSA.

The chain employs TRBV15 and TRBJ1-1; TRBD1 matches at 10 bases. Per the germline V gene, CDR1 is LNHNV and CDR2 is YYDKDF (reference sequence). The ends lost 3 bases at V and 0 bases at J; junction bases unmatched: 1. This CDR3 region has 15 residues. Written as DNA, the CDR3 is TGTGCCACCAGCAGGGACAGGGGGGTGAACACTGAAGCTTTCTTT. Translating gives CATSRDRGVNTEAFF.

This chain joins TRBV6-6 and TRBJ1-2; 10 positions match TRBD1. The CDR3 sequence is 14 residues long. Germline CDR1 MNHNY, CDR2 SVGAGI (reference sequence). The J segment lost 8 bases and the V segment lost 5 bases, leaving 8 bases of the junction unmatched. In DNA, the CDR3 is TGTGCCAGCAGTCGGACCGGGACAGGGGAGGGCTACACCTTC. This encodes CASSRTGTGEGYTF.

Only one count was recorded for this clone. The V and J genes are TRBV29-1 and TRBJ2-7; possible D gene TRBD1, 6 bases. V shed 1 base and J shed 1 base, with 17 bases lying between them. There are 16 residues in the CDR3. Germline CDR1 reads SQVTM; CDR2 reads ANQGSEA. CDR3 amino acids: CSVEAYRAGASYEQYF. In nucleotides, the CDR3 is TGCAGCGTTGAAGCCTATAGAGCAGGGGCTTCCTACGAGCAGTACTTC.

This clone came up a few times. The rearrangement links TRBV6-1 to TRBJ1-2; 10 positions agree with TRBD1. This CDR3 contains 14 residues. Germline-derived CDR1 and CDR2 are MNHNS and SASEGT. V trimming: 5 bases; J trimming: 8 bases; junction bases outside the gene matches: 8. The CDR3 nucleotides read TGTGCCAGCAGTCGACAGGGGGCGGGGAGGGGCTACACCTTC. This translates into CASSRQGAGRGYTF.

The gene calls are TRBV9 and TRBJ2-3, with D possibly matching TRBD1 (5 bases). V lost 2 bases and J lost 5, with 9 bases in between. The CDR3 runs 13 residues. CDR1 is SGDLS, CDR2 YYNGEE, per germline. The CDR3 DNA follows: TGTGCCAGCAGCGTCGTGGGGCAAGATACGCAGTATTTT. Its translation is CASSVVGQDTQYF.

The rearrangement joins TRBV12-5 to TRBJ1-3; D is possibly TRBD1 (6 bases). The germline V gene has CDR1 LGHNT and CDR2 FRNRAP. Trimming took 6 bases from V and 9 from J, leaving 15 bases between them. CDR3 length: 13 residues. Written as DNA, the CDR3 is TGTGCTAGTGGGCCCGGGCGAGGGGGCACCATATATTTT. It specifies CASGPGRGGTIYF.